This T cell receptor (beta chain) came from a study of blood T cell repertoires in COVID-19 (TCRdb year 2020). Looking at the study overall: The collaborator samples originated in the United States, Italy and Spain and spanned the acute and convalescent phases of COVID-19. The prospective study material was composed of cDNA or gDNA derived from T cells, B-cell-depleted T cells, or PBMCs. Deeply sampled blood TCRbeta repertoires from subjects exposed to, actively infected with, or recovered from COVID-19 were included in the dataset. The repertoires were made available in a free public database intended to serve as a resource for research on the immune response to SARS-CoV-2. The samples were drawn from the first 160 participants of the ongoing ImmuneRACE study and from 1,254 subjects provided by 6 global collaborators. A de-identified subject ID, COVID-19 status, age in years and sex were almost always included in the sample metadata. Where available, HLA class I and class II types were taken from metadata supplied by the sample provider and were not determined by assay-based typing.

Note on this clone: Its antigen is unknown. No base quality values were provided; no much bigger clone lies one nucleotide off.

CDR1 and CDR2 are read off the germline V gene (reference sequence) as DFQATT and SNEGSKA. There are 14 amino acids in the CDR3, from cysteine to phenylalanine inclusive. Of all the DNA, just the CDR3 is kept, 42 bases in frame from base 1. V loses 3 bases at its end and J loses 5 bases; junction bases beyond the gene matches: 9. General findings and caveats noted by the study authors: The quantity of clinical and demographic metadata differed by source and by participant and was supplied without curation.

TCRbeta CDR3 regions were amplified from genomic DNA by means of the immunoSEQ Assay, a bias-controlled multiplex PCR. The source study handled its data this way. The number of nucleated cells in each sample was estimated from the amplification of reference gene primers within the assay. To quantify the absolute abundance of each unique TCRbeta CDR3 rearrangement, sequence reads were collapsed and filtered. For each sample, productive Simpson clonality was calculated as the square root of Simpson's diversity index over productive rearrangements. In its TCRdb copy, this immuneACCESS table keeps in-frame sequences only and misses some clones. Where compared with another copy, unresolved V genes explain less than half of these, and the others have no known cause. D and trimming come from the DNA, and the V and J calls and clone size come from that table. The sample table contains roughly 290,000 clones; only one count was recorded for around 85% of them. The biggest ten clones account for over 2% of the sample.

Enrolling through a virtual design, the prospective study's participants ranged in age from roughly 18 to 89 years and lived across 24 United States geographic areas. To assign participants to cohorts, the prospective study relied on clinical history that participants themselves reported in a screening survey and a study questionnaire. Recovered participants in ImmuneRACE Cohort 3 were defined as having two consecutive negative NP/OP PCR tests, clearance from a healthcare professional, or resolution of symptoms. Mobile phlebotomists in the prospective study collected whole blood, serum and a nasopharyngeal or oropharyngeal swab from every participant. Prospective study participants could optionally give additional blood draws and questionnaires over an approximately two-month period. Before DNA extraction, prospective study blood samples were shipped either frozen or at room temperature.

The sequencing sample was made of PBMCs or T cells enriched from blood (not recorded which). The chain couples TRBV20-1 to TRBJ2-7, with 8 junctional bases fitting TRBD1. The TCR sequence derives from a man aged 25 to 45 who had recovered from COVID-19. The DNA sequence reads TGCAGTGCTAGTTGGGTACAGGGGGGTGACGAGCAGTACTTC. Its coded protein is CSASWVQGGDEQYF.